This T cell receptor beta chain was profiled in a study of T cells in Graves' hyperthyroidism and ophthalmopathy. This CDR3 has 14 amino acids. Looked up from germline, CDR1 is ENHRY and CDR2 is SYGVKD. V lost 2 bases to trimming and J lost 4 bases, with 9 bases between them. TCR beta CDR3 regions were amplified from RNA. The HTBI primer set drove a first-round RT-PCR of the TCR CDR3. MiXCR, run by TCRdb on the multiplex PCR reads, gives a single entry per CDR3 protein. This table has about 640,000 distinct CDR3 sequences, about 15% appearing once. This clonotype was counted ten times or more. This chain connects TRBV10-3 to TRBJ1-5, with D possibly matching TRBD1 (6 bases). The sample comprised blood. This receptor was obtained from a woman aged 45-65 years with Graves' ophthalmopathy. DNA of the CDR3: TGTGCCATCAGTGAGGACAGGAGTAATCAGCCCCAGCATTTT. Amino acids: CAISEDRSNQPQHF.